This T cell receptor beta chain was captured in a study of shared clonotypes between healthy human individuals. Several immunoSEQ 96-well plates shared each subset's DNA, each plate a replicate. As processed by the authors: Junction-only sequences without quality scores were provided by ImmunoSEQ, so filtering was different. TCRdb's copy holds only in-frame clones and misses some; the assay was immunoSEQ multiplex PCR. V, J and clone size reflect that table, while D and trimming were determined from the DNA. The top ten hold 0.89% of the sample, which has about 1.1 million clones, 77% seen once. Each of the donors was a healthy adult who was HIV-negative and had not had a recent acute infection or vaccination. The material sequenced was memory CD4+ T cells from PBMCs. Specified subset: CD45RA-negative fraction. This receptor was taken from a man younger than 30 in good health. Some clones in this sample may be carry-over from other donors' samples.

CDR3 sequence (DNA): TGTGCCAGCAGTTATTCCGGGACCGCGAACTATGGCTACACCTTC. Translated, it gives CASSYSGTANYGYTF. The chain uses TRBV6-5 and TRBJ1-2; maybe TRBD1 (5 bases). The germline V and J ends were trimmed by 3 bases and 2 bases, with 13 bases remaining between them. The germline V gene has CDR1 MNHEY and CDR2 SVGAGI. The CDR3 runs 15 residues.